This is a list of T cell receptor beta chains from one sample in a study of cytomegalovirus exposure and HLA in healthy donors. Clones were read by immunoSEQ multiplex PCR, and TCRdb kept only the in-frame ones, dropping some. The table lists approximately 150,000 clones, around 68% of them singletons. Input material: PBMCs. Receptors were obtained from a woman aged 35 to 49 in good health and CMV-seropositive. The CDR3 runs from the conserved cysteine through the conserved F or W. Fields, in order: CDR3 length, D gene, clone size, V gene, J gene, CDR3 protein, CDR3 DNA. D genes are given only for firm matches. For some rows the clone size is stated as once, few or many, or as a class when expanded; others skip it.

>16|.|.|TRBV6-6|TRBJ1-4
CASSHPAGATNEKLFF
TGTGCCAGCAGCCACCCCGCCGGTGCAACTAATGAAAAACTGTTTTTT
>14|.|.|TRBV6-6|TRBJ2-3
CASSYGGSTDTQYF
TGTGCCAGCAGTTACGGAGGGAGCACAGATACGCAGTATTTT
>17|TRBD2|.|TRBV29-1|TRBJ2-1
CSVSGSSGRDSYNEQFF
TGCAGCGTCAGCGGCTCTAGCGGGAGGGACTCCTACAATGAGCAGTTCTTC
>16|.|.|TRBV7-9|TRBJ1-2
CASSPSRQAGNYGYPF
TGTGCCAGCAGCCCCTCCCGCCAGGCGGGTAACTATGGCTACCCCTTC
>17|TRBD2|.|TRBV7-2|TRBJ2-5
CASSLVTSGGYQETQYF
TGTGCCAGCAGCTTAGTGACGAGCGGGGGGTACCAAGAGACCCAGTACTTC
>15|.|few|TRBV5-6|TRBJ1-2
CASSSTAGLTYGYTF
TGTGCCAGCAGCTCCACCGCGGGACTCACCTATGGCTACACCTTC
>20|TRBD1|.|TRBV18|TRBJ1-3
CASSPRTGVVSRKAGNTIYF
TGTGCCAGCTCACCCCGGACAGGGGTGGTGTCCAGAAAGGCTGGAAACACCATATATTTT
>14|.|.|TRBV5-1|TRBJ2-7
CASLGRTDSYEQYF
TGCGCCAGTCTGGGGCGGACGGACTCCTACGAGCAGTACTTC
>13|.|.|TRBV28|TRBJ2-7
CASSSGDNYEQYF
TGTGCCAGCAGCTCAGGGGACAACTACGAGCAGTACTTC
>16|.|.|TRBV7-9|TRBJ2-1
CASSLPPGRSLGEQFF
TGTGCCAGCAGCTTACCTCCTGGCAGGTCGTTAGGTGAGCAGTTCTTC
>14|TRBD1|many|TRBV6-6|TRBJ1-5
CASSSTGGHQPQHF
TGTGCCAGCAGTTCCACAGGGGGCCATCAGCCCCAGCATTTT
>16|TRBD1|.|TRBV19|TRBJ2-4
CASSIDRGPVKNIQYF
TGTGCCAGTAGTATCGACAGGGGACCTGTCAAAAACATTCAGTACTTC
>11|.|few|TRBV2|TRBJ2-7
CASRPYYEQYF
TGTGCCAGCAGACCCTACTACGAGCAGTACTTC
>15|TRBD1|.|TRBV19|TRBJ2-2
CASSTRTGYTGELFF
TGTGCCAGTAGTACCAGGACAGGGTACACCGGGGAGCTGTTTTTT
>14|.|.|TRBV5-8|TRBJ1-4
CASSLTRGNEKLFF
TGTGCCAGCAGCTTGACCAGGGGTAATGAAAAACTGTTTTTT
>14|TRBD2|.|TRBV19|TRBJ2-1
CASTLSGGPYEQFF
TGTGCCAGTACTCTTAGCGGGGGGCCGTATGAGCAGTTCTTC
>18|TRBD1|.|TRBV7-3|TRBJ1-5
CASSLGQGAIRGNQPQHF
TGTGCCAGCAGCTTGGGACAGGGGGCGATTCGAGGCAATCAGCCCCAGCATTTT
>13|.|few|TRBV5-8|TRBJ2-7
CASSLGTPYEQYF
TGTGCCAGCAGCTTGGGGACACCCTACGAGCAGTACTTC
>15|TRBD1|.|TRBV5-6|TRBJ1-2
CASSLVRDRGYGYPF
TGTGCCAGCAGCTTGGTTAGGGACAGGGGCTATGGCTACCCCTTC
>12|TRBD1|few|TRBV2|TRBJ1-2
CAIQGTSYGYTF
TGTGCCATACAGGGGACGTCCTATGGCTACACCTTC
>18|.|.|TRBV10-3|TRBJ1-5
CAISDSQGGSSGNQPQHF
TGTGCCATCAGTGACTCCCAGGGAGGCTCAAGTGGGAATCAGCCCCAGCATTTT
>12|.|.|TRBV18|TRBJ2-7
CASSPGSYEQYF
TGTGCCAGCTCACCCGGGTCCTACGAGCAGTACTTC